The clone carrying this T cell receptor beta chain came up a few times. Germline CDR1 reads DFQATT; CDR2 reads SNEGSKA (reference sequence). The CDR3 runs to 14 residues. V lost 3 bases and J lost 4; bases outside the gene matches: 6. In the source study's methods: Counts of nucleated cells, estimated from reference gene primer amplification, were obtained. Libraries were prepared by immunoSEQ multiplex PCR; TCRdb keeps only in-frame clonotypes and omits some of them. V and J calls and clone size are those listed in that table; D and trimming were worked out from the DNA. Of about 45,000 clones in the sample, about 81% were seen once. The sample is drawn from a study of blood T cell repertoires in COVID-19. Study details: COVID-19 samples, acute and convalescent, were from the United States, Italy and Spain. Sources were T cells, B-cell-depleted T cells, or PBMCs; the material itself was cDNA or gDNA.

Sequencing used peripheral blood. The receptor comes from a human donor in a cohort sampled during active COVID-19. The V gene is TRBV20-1, the J gene TRBJ1-1; 9 nucleotides match TRBD1. The CDR3 here is CSASITGGSTEAFF. The CDR3 nucleotides are TGCAGTGCTAGTATCACAGGGGGCTCCACTGAAGCTTTCTTT.